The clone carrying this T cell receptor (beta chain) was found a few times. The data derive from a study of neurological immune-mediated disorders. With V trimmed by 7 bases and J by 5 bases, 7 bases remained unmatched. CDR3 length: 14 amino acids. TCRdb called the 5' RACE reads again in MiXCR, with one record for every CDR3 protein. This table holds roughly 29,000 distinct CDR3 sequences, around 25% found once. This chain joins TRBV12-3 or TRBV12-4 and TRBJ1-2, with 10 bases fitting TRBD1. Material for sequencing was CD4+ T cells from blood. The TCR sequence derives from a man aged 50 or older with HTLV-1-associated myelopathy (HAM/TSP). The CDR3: CASTRDRGLYGYTF. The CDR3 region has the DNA TGTGCCAGCACCCGGGACAGGGGACTATATGGCTACACCTTC.